Described below is a single T cell receptor beta chain sequence and its context. This entry comes from a study of blood T cell repertoires in COVID-19. Study-level background: Samples of COVID-19 (acute and convalescent) were obtained from the United States, Italy and Spain. The analysed material was cDNA or gDNA that came from T cells, B-cell-depleted T cells, or PBMCs.

The germline V gene encodes CDR1 GTSNPN and CDR2 SVGIG (reference sequence). With 7 bases removed from V and 4 bases from J, the gap between germline ends came to 20 bases. The CDR3 contains 15 residues. Original data processing: Reference gene primers were amplified, and this amplification served to estimate nucleated cell counts. The assay was immunoSEQ multiplex PCR, and TCRdb's table has in-frame clones only and misses some. Clonal size and the V and J genes are those of that table, whereas D and trimming came from the DNA. The sample has around 100,000 clones; roughly nine tenths are singletons.

Sequencing was done on a sample of peripheral blood. The TCR sequence derives from a human donor in a cohort sampled during active COVID-19. This chain uses TRBV30 with TRBJ1-3; D possibly corresponds to TRBD1 (6 bases). Here the CDR3 reads CASALGGRPGNTIYF. CDR3 sequence (DNA): TGTGCCTCCGCGCTGGGGGGGCGGCCCGGAAACACCATATATTTT.